Listed below are T cell receptor beta chains from one sample, sequenced in a study of cytomegalovirus exposure and HLA in healthy donors. Assay used: immunoSEQ multiplex PCR; TCRdb lists only in-frame clones, some missing. The top ten hold around 1.7% of the sample, which has 50,000 to 80,000 clones, around 88% seen once. Sequencing input: PBMCs. These receptors were collected from a woman between 18 and 30 years old in good health and CMV-seronegative. Each CDR3 is given without its conserved first and last residue. Fields, in order: V gene, CDR3 protein.

v_gene: TRBV29-1; CDR3aa: SVDVGEGPIGSEQF
v_gene: TRBV9; CDR3aa: ASSPVGGIETQY
v_gene: TRBV7-9; CDR3aa: ASSLALQGSSYEQY
v_gene: TRBV30; CDR3aa: AWSSGGGDTQY
v_gene: TRBV19; CDR3aa: ASRVTVANTGELF
v_gene: TRBV11-2; CDR3aa: ASSSRGQGDNTDTQY
v_gene: TRBV9; CDR3aa: ASSVRGLEQY
v_gene: TRBV9; CDR3aa: ASSARGTSGRGVTDTQY
v_gene: TRBV9; CDR3aa: ASSRLDTQY
v_gene: TRBV27; CDR3aa: ASSLSMEGTEAF
v_gene: TRBV7-9; CDR3aa: ASSPGQGNYGYT
v_gene: TRBV2; CDR3aa: ASSETYSNQPQH
v_gene: TRBV27; CDR3aa: ASSYGTDAAEQY
v_gene: TRBV18; CDR3aa: ASSPSGLAVRVGAANEQF
v_gene: TRBV18; CDR3aa: ASSLREGSTDTQY
v_gene: TRBV9; CDR3aa: ASSLAVQETQY
v_gene: TRBV5-1; CDR3aa: ASSSPSGLVHTQY
v_gene: TRBV27; CDR3aa: ASSLNRDRVYEQY
v_gene: TRBV7-9; CDR3aa: ASSRTAYYGYT
v_gene: TRBV5-1; CDR3aa: ASSPLGQLNTEAF
v_gene: TRBV4-2; CDR3aa: ASSGNRAGGPYEQY
v_gene: TRBV4-2; CDR3aa: ASSQDQIAGVQF
v_gene: TRBV4-2; CDR3aa: ASEEGLGTGELF
v_gene: TRBV9; CDR3aa: ASSTGTQGANEQF
v_gene: TRBV5-1; CDR3aa: ASSLSGVNQETQY
v_gene: TRBV30; CDR3aa: AQRLASYEQY
v_gene: TRBV4-3; CDR3aa: ASSSQVNTEAF
v_gene: TRBV7-2; CDR3aa: ASSLPRSYNEQF
v_gene: TRBV19; CDR3aa: ASSPGTLNTEAF
v_gene: TRBV27; CDR3aa: ASKHGGPNEQY
v_gene: TRBV5-1; CDR3aa: ASRLWTADGYT
v_gene: TRBV5-1; CDR3aa: ASSLAQGDYGYT
v_gene: TRBV10-3; CDR3aa: AISTGDEQY
v_gene: TRBV9; CDR3aa: ASSVFSSGVDEQY
v_gene: TRBV27; CDR3aa: ASSKRTQETQY
v_gene: TRBV4-3; CDR3aa: ASSQNRGPGNTIY
v_gene: TRBV10-1; CDR3aa: ASSDGTQITGELF
v_gene: TRBV2; CDR3aa: ASRRWGTGPF
v_gene: TRBV4-2; CDR3aa: ASSQDLMLGGGTDTQY
v_gene: TRBV30; CDR3aa: AWSGLGRGRTEAF
v_gene: TRBV19; CDR3aa: ASSTGTSWGTQY
v_gene: TRBV4-2; CDR3aa: ASSQNPSGALKTQY
v_gene: TRBV6-1; CDR3aa: ASRDRVLETQY
v_gene: TRBV2; CDR3aa: ASMWDTLLAHEQY
v_gene: TRBV7-2; CDR3aa: ASSLDPSGGETQY
v_gene: TRBV5-1; CDR3aa: ASRARQDGNNEQF
v_gene: TRBV5-1; CDR3aa: ASSWGTGEETQY
v_gene: TRBV7-9; CDR3aa: ASSPGQGYGYT
v_gene: TRBV6-6; CDR3aa: ASMWEGQTDTQY
v_gene: TRBV6-5; CDR3aa: ASSRGAYGYT
v_gene: TRBV27; CDR3aa: ASRGAWGDPTGETQY
v_gene: TRBV6-1; CDR3aa: ASSPGLATAYEQY
v_gene: TRBV6-5; CDR3aa: ASRAAMNTEAF
v_gene: TRBV5-1; CDR3aa: ASSSGQDTEAF
v_gene: TRBV29-1; CDR3aa: SGGIGGGRETQY
v_gene: TRBV5-1; CDR3aa: ASSLLGGPQETQY
v_gene: TRBV11-2; CDR3aa: ASSPWTSGKNEQF
v_gene: TRBV5-1; CDR3aa: ASSLTTWGLLNQETQY